The rows below give T cell receptor beta chains drawn from one sample of a study of blood T cells in healthy people across ages. TCRdb ran MiXCR on the 5' RACE reads and lists one entry per CDR3 protein. The data show approximately 800,000 distinct CDR3 sequences, around three fifths seen once. The sample comprised blood. These TCRs come from a man aged 35 to 55 in good health. Both conserved end residues are part of each CDR3. D genes are given only for firm matches. Expanded clones get a size class; other rows say once, few or many, or leave the size out.

CDR3 DNA	CDR3 protein	clone size	D gene	V gene	CDR3 length	J gene
TGTGCCAGCAGCGAGGATTTGCGGGGGAGGGGAGAGACCCAGTACTTC	CASSEDLRGRGETQYF	few	TRBD2	TRBV7-2	16	TRBJ2-5
TGTGCCAGCAGTTTAAGGGAGTTTGACACCGGGGAGCTGTTTTTT	CASSLREFDTGELFF	-	-	TRBV12-3/TRBV12-4	15	TRBJ2-2
TGTGCCAGCCGTCTAGGTCGGGTCCTGGGGGACACTGAAGCTTTCTTT	CASRLGRVLGDTEAFF	-	-	TRBV6-2/TRBV6-3	16	TRBJ1-1
TGTGCCAGCTATAGCGGGGCATTTGCGGAGACCCAGTACTTC	CASYSGAFAETQYF	-	TRBD2	TRBV6-2/TRBV6-3	14	TRBJ2-5
TGCGCCAGCAGCCAAGATCTGGCTGGTCGCGGCTACACCTTC	CASSQDLAGRGYTF	-	-	TRBV4-3	14	TRBJ1-2
TGTGCCAGCAGCGTAGGGGGACGGTCCTACGAGCAGTACTTC	CASSVGGRSYEQYF	-	-	TRBV7-2	14	TRBJ2-7
TGTGCCAGCAGCTCGTGGGACGGGGGCGAGAACACCGGGGAGCTGTTTTTT	CASSSWDGGENTGELFF	-	-	TRBV7-2	17	TRBJ2-2
TGTGCCAGCATGGAATCCGGGACAGTTCCCTACGAGCAGTACTTC	CASMESGTVPYEQYF	-	TRBD1	TRBV2	15	TRBJ2-7
TGTGCCAGCAGCTTAATGGCTAGCGGGGGGGATTCGGCGGCCTACAATGAGCAGTTCTTC	CASSLMASGGDSAAYNEQFF	-	TRBD2	TRBV7-3	20	TRBJ2-1
TGCAGTGCTAGAGATAGTACAGGGGCTGAAAAACTGTTTTTT	CSARDSTGAEKLFF	-	TRBD1	TRBV20-1	14	TRBJ1-4
TGCAGCGTTGTTCAGGGGACGGATTTGGGTGGCTACACCTTC	CSVVQGTDLGGYTF	once	-	TRBV29-1	14	TRBJ1-2
TGTGCCAGCAGTTTAGATGAGGCGACGCACGAGCAGTACTTC	CASSLDEATHEQYF	-	-	TRBV12-3/TRBV12-4	14	TRBJ2-7
TGTGCCATCAGTGGTCCTGGGCAGGGAAAAAGCGCAAGCGACTGGGAGCAGTACTTC	CAISGPGQGKSASDWEQYF	-	-	TRBV10-3	19	TRBJ2-7
TGTGCCAGCAGCCTGGACGGGACTAGCGGTGACATTCAGTACTTC	CASSLDGTSGDIQYF	few	TRBD2	TRBV5-5	15	TRBJ2-4
TGTGCCAGCAGTTACATCAGGGGGCATTTCAATGAGCAGTTCTTC	CASSYIRGHFNEQFF	-	TRBD1	TRBV6-2/TRBV6-3	15	TRBJ2-1
TGTGCCAGCAGTCCGCCCCGGTGGCCTGCGGGGGGTCAGCCCCAGCATTTT	CASSPPRWPAGGQPQHF	-	-	TRBV12-3/TRBV12-4	17	TRBJ1-5
TGTGCCAGCACCAGCTTGTCTAGGGCTGAAGCTTTCTTT	CASTSLSRAEAFF	few	-	TRBV5-6	13	TRBJ1-1
TGCAGTGCCATTTCCATTAGCATCCCTAGCACAGATACGCAGTATTTT	CSAISISIPSTDTQYF	few	-	TRBV20-1	16	TRBJ2-3
TGCAGTGCTACCCCCATCCTGCAGGGGGCTGTAGATACGCAGTATTTT	CSATPILQGAVDTQYF	few	TRBD1	TRBV20-1	16	TRBJ2-3
TGCAGTGCTAGAGATCGGCAGGGCAACCACAATGAGCAGTTCTTC	CSARDRQGNHNEQFF	-	-	TRBV20-1	15	TRBJ2-1
TGTGCCAGCAGCCAAGAGAATGTTGGGACCAGCTACAATGAGCAGTTCTTC	CASSQENVGTSYNEQFF	-	-	TRBV14	17	TRBJ2-1
TGTGCCAGCAGCCTCCCTAGCGGGGGAAAAGAGACCCAGAACTTC	CASSLPSGGKETQNF	once	TRBD2	TRBV7-2	15	TRBJ2-5
TGTGCCAGCAGCACCAGCCCTTGGGGCGCCGAGCAGTACTTC	CASSTSPWGAEQYF	-	-	TRBV27	14	TRBJ2-7
TGCGCCAGCAGCTTGGATCTTTCCCAATCACCCCTCCACTTT	CASSLDLSQSPLHF	-	-	TRBV5-1	14	TRBJ1-6
TGTGCTAGTGGTCACGCGACAGGGGAACTGGGAAATGAGCAGTTCTTC	CASGHATGELGNEQFF	-	TRBD1	TRBV12-5	16	TRBJ2-1
TGTGCCAGCAGGCTGCTAGCGGGGGATGAGCAGTTCTTC	CASRLLAGDEQFF	-	TRBD2	TRBV7-9	13	TRBJ2-1
TGTGCCACCAGGGGACAGGGAATGAGCGGCTACACCTTC	CATRGQGMSGYTF	once	TRBD1	TRBV24-1	13	TRBJ1-2
TGCAGCGTTGGCCAGGGGGACGCGGGAGGCTACACCTTC	CSVGQGDAGGYTF	-	TRBD1	TRBV29-1	13	TRBJ1-2
TGCAGCCTGGGAGGGGCAGATACGCAGTATTTT	CSLGGADTQYF	few	TRBD2	TRBV29-1	11	TRBJ2-3
TGTGCCAGCAGGTTGAAAACCGGGACGGCGAATGAAAAACTGTTTTTT	CASRLKTGTANEKLFF	few	-	TRBV5-4	16	TRBJ1-4
TGCAGTGCTAGAGATCTGTGGCGCTCTGGGGCCAACGTCCTGACTTTC	CSARDLWRSGANVLTF	-	-	TRBV20-1	16	TRBJ2-6
TGTGCCAGCAGTGTCGGACGCAACGGAGATACGCAGTATTTT	CASSVGRNGDTQYF	-	-	TRBV28	14	TRBJ2-3
TGCAGTGCTAGAGATCAGTTCGGTACGGGGACCGGTAATTCACCCCTCCACTTT	CSARDQFGTGTGNSPLHF	-	-	TRBV20-1	18	TRBJ1-6
TGTGCCAGCAGCCCCGGGGGGACTAGCGGAGAGACCCAGTACTTC	CASSPGGTSGETQYF	-	TRBD2	TRBV27	15	TRBJ2-5
TGTGCCAGCAGCTACGGACCCAACGCCCCCTACGAGCAGTACTTC	CASSYGPNAPYEQYF	-	-	TRBV7-8	15	TRBJ2-7
TGTGCCAGCAGTTTGGACAGCCCAAGGGCAAGATCGCAGTATTTT	CASSLDSPRARSQYF	-	-	TRBV27	15	TRBJ2-3